This T cell receptor beta chain derives from a study of early T cells in non-severe SARS-CoV-2 infection. Turning to the study itself: Sequencing targeted bulk RNA from unsorted whole blood, leaving chains unpaired.

Trimming left V 7 bases short and J 0 bases short, with 12 bases between. The CDR3 extends over 14 amino acids. From germline, CDR1 is LGHDT and CDR2 YNNKEL (reference sequence). The TCR library protocol was used to attach unique molecular identifiers. These identifiers were attached to individual cDNA molecules. TCRdb re-called the 5' RACE reads through MiXCR, storing one row per CDR3 protein. The repertoire holds about 54,000 distinct CDR3 sequences, with roughly 8% as singletons. This clonotype was seen more than once but under ten times. Its cognate antigen is unknown. General observations from the study: Comparison of clonotypes with VDJdb favored anti-spike CD8 responses while missing private and CD4 specificities.

Sequenced material: whole blood, taken at baseline. This rearrangement joins TRBV3-1 to TRBJ1-1; D is uncertain. This TCR was sampled from an adult who was a healthcare worker with PCR-confirmed SARS-CoV-2 infection or an uninfected control (not recorded which). CDR3 coding DNA: TGTGCCAGCACCACTGCCGGAGTGAACACTGAAGCTTTCTTT. Residues: CASTTAGVNTEAFF.